The 15 T cell receptor beta chains in this list originate from one sample, sequenced in a study of T cells in Graves' hyperthyroidism and ophthalmopathy. Amplified TCR beta CDR3 regions derived from RNA transcripts. During a first-round RT-PCR of the TCR CDR3, the HTBI primer set was used. From the multiplex PCR reads, TCRdb called clonotypes with MiXCR, one entry per CDR3 protein. The sample lists 300,000 to 450,000 distinct CDR3 sequences; about 14% were seen once. Sequencing was carried out using blood. These receptors were obtained from a woman in her thirties with Graves' ophthalmopathy.

At least ten counts were recorded for this clonotype. The J gene is TRBJ2-1, the V gene TRBV24-1, with TRBD1 matching 7 bases. With V trimmed by 6 bases and J by 0 bases, 4 bases remained unmatched. In germline, CDR1 is KGHDR, CDR2 SFDVKD. The CDR3 has 15 amino acids. The CDR3 protein is CATSLQGSSYNEQFF. The CDR3 nucleotides are TGTGCCACCAGTTTACAGGGGAGCTCCTACAATGAGCAGTTCTTC.

This clonotype was seen more than once but under ten times. The chain employs TRBV4-2 and TRBJ2-3, with TRBD2 identical over 9 bases. The CDR3 is 17 residues long. The germline CDR1 and CDR2 sequences are LGHNA and YNFKEQ. The V segment lost 0 bases and the J segment 0 bases; nucleotides outside the gene matches: 4. CDR3 sequence (DNA): TGTGCCAGCAGCCAAGATCAACTAGCGGGTAGCACAGATACGCAGTATTTT. This encodes CASSQDQLAGSTDTQYF.

This clonotype was observed many times. The J gene is TRBJ1-4, the V gene TRBV28, with 7 nucleotides matching TRBD1. J gave up 7 bases and V 7 bases, and 9 bases lay outside the gene matches. CDR3 length: 14 amino acids. Germline lookup yields CDR1 MDHEN and CDR2 SYDVKM. The CDR3 nucleotides read TGTGCCAGCACCAAACAGGGGACGGGTGAAAAACTGTTTTTT. Translation: CASTKQGTGEKLFF.

This clonotype appeared many times. The chain combines TRBV20-1 with TRBJ2-7, with D possibly TRBD1 on 6 matching bases. This CDR3 is 13 amino acids long. Germline V gene sequence: CDR1 DFQATT, CDR2 SNEGSKA (reference sequence). V was shortened by 6 bases and J by 0 bases, with 12 bases between the two germline ends. CDR3 coding DNA: TGCAGTGCGCAAAGGACAGTCTCCTACGAGCAGTACTTC. Translation gives CSAQRTVSYEQYF.

This clonotype was seen ten or more times. The chain recombines TRBV29-1 with TRBJ2-1, with 7 bases matching TRBD1. This CDR3 region has 15 residues. V was clipped by 7 bases and J by 7 bases; unmatched bases: 16. The germline V gene encodes CDR1 SQVTM and CDR2 ANQGSEA. Here the CDR3 DNA reads TGCAGCGCTACCGATGGTATGACAGGGCCGAATGAGCAGTTCTTC. Its translation: CSATDGMTGPNEQFF.

The sample holds many counts of this clonotype. The chain couples TRBV20-1 to TRBJ1-5; D remains unclear. The CDR3 sequence is 14 residues long. Deletions cut 2 bases from V and 0 bases from J, with 8 bases between. CDR1 is DFQATT, CDR2 SNEGSKA, per germline (reference sequence). The CDR3 sequence is CSARRGGSNQPQHF. The CDR3 DNA reads TGCAGTGCTAGACGCGGCGGTAGCAATCAGCCCCAGCATTTT.

CDR3 coding DNA: TGTGCCAGCAGCTTAGACTGGGTCGGGGAGACCCAGTACTTC. It translates to CASSLDWVGETQYF. The chain combines TRBV7-9 with TRBJ2-5; D is undetermined. V dropped 1 base and J dropped 5 bases, with 11 bases sitting between them. CDR3 length: 14 residues. Germline V gene data show CDR1 as SEHNR and CDR2 as FQNEAQ (reference sequence).

This clonotype was detected many times. CDR3 region: CSVESDGDEQFF. In DNA form, the CDR3 reads TGCAGCGTTGAAAGCGATGGGGATGAGCAGTTCTTC. The V and J genes are TRBV29-1 and TRBJ2-1; D uncertain. CDR1 and CDR2 from the germline V gene are SQVTM and ANQGSEA. V lost 2 bases, J lost 8 bases, and 10 bases lay in between. CDR3 length equals 12 residues.

This clonotype came up many times. This chain links TRBV28 with TRBJ2-7, with unresolved D. Germline lookup yields CDR1 MDHEN and CDR2 SYDVKM. The CDR3 covers 13 residues. Trimming cost V 7 bases and J 2 bases, with 12 bases left between them. The DNA of the CDR3 is TGTGCCAGCACCCCTGGACGGACCTACGAGCAGTACTTC. Amino acids: CASTPGRTYEQYF. The full variable domain, its missing parts supplied by reference TRBV28 and TRBJ2-7, is DVKVTQSSRYLVKRTGEKVFLECVQDMDHENMFWYRQDPGLGLRLIYFSYDVKMKEKGDIPEGYSVSREKKERFSLILESASTNQTSMYLCASTPGRTYEQYFGPGTRLTVT.

This clonotype was recorded at least ten times. The V gene is TRBV27, the J gene TRBJ1-1; D call uncertain. Trimming cost V 4 bases and J 7 bases, with 13 bases left between them. The CDR3 covers 13 residues. The germline V gene has CDR1 MNHEY and CDR2 SMNVEV (reference sequence). The CDR3 protein is CASSSRIGGEAFF. DNA for the CDR3: TGTGCCAGCAGTTCCCGAATTGGAGGTGAAGCTTTCTTT.

This clonotype was seen at least ten times. The V gene is TRBV30, the J gene TRBJ1-2; 7 bases map to TRBD1. V shed 1 base, J shed 3 bases, and the junction held 5 bases outside the gene matches. CDR3 length: 14 amino acids. Germline CDR1 GTSNPN, CDR2 SVGIG (reference sequence). The DNA of the CDR3 is TGTGCCTGGAGTGGAGTCAGGGGGGACTATGGCTACACCTTC. Its translation is CAWSGVRGDYGYTF. The whole variable domain, remainder taken from reference TRBV30 and TRBJ1-2, is SQTIHQWPATLVQPVGSPLSLECTVEGTSNPNLYWYRQAAGRGLQLLFYSVGIGQISSEVPQNLSASRPQDRQFILSSKKLLLSDSGFYLCAWSGVRGDYGYTFGSGTRLTVV.

CDR3 loop: CASSYAALNNEQFF. CDR3 nucleotides: TGTGCCAGCAGTTACGCTGCACTAAACAATGAGCAGTTCTTC. The chain employs TRBV6-5 and TRBJ2-1, with unresolved D. This CDR3 has 14 amino acids. Germline V lookup: CDR1 MNHEY, CDR2 SVGAGI. V was shortened by 2 bases and J by 5 bases, with 10 bases between the two germline ends.

This clonotype has at least ten counts. The chain has TRBV4-1 and TRBJ2-1; 12 positions match TRBD1. V was pared by 0 bases and J by 7 bases, with 4 bases of the junction left unmatched. The CDR3 has 16 residues. CDR1 is MGHRA, CDR2 YSYEKL, per germline. The CDR3 here is CASSQEGTGGLNEQFF. DNA for the CDR3: TGCGCCAGCAGCCAAGAGGGGACAGGGGGCTTGAATGAGCAGTTCTTC.

The CDR3 coding sequence is TGCAGTGCTAGATACGCGGGTTCCTACGAGCAGTACTTC. This translates into CSARYAGSYEQYF. The chain is built from TRBV20-1 and TRBJ2-7, with a tentative D call TRBD2 (5 bases). Trimming cost V 2 bases and J 1 base, with 9 bases left between them. The germline V gene has CDR1 DFQATT and CDR2 SNEGSKA (reference sequence). The CDR3 loop spans 13 amino acids.

Concerning this clonotype itself: At one end the junction does not follow the germline gene, possibly because of a read error. V and J are TRBV5-6 and TRBJ2-1; 7 bases line up with TRBD2. The CDR3 is 16 residues long. Germline V gene sequence: CDR1 SGHDT, CDR2 YYEEEE. CDR3 amino acids: CASRSLGVAGDPYAVF. The DNA for the CDR3 is TGTGCCAGCAGGAGCTTGGGGGTTGCGGGGGACCCATACGCGGTCTTC.